A single sample gave rise to the 2 T cell receptor beta chains below, sequenced in a study of blood T cell repertoires in COVID-19. TCRdb keeps only in-frame clones here, not all; method: immunoSEQ multiplex PCR. The sample gives 200,000 to 300,000 clones, 75% to 85% of which show up once; around 7.5% is in the top ten. Sequences were obtained from peripheral blood. These receptors came from a woman aged 80 or over with COVID-19, enrolled during active disease.

V gene TRBV19 combines with J gene TRBJ2-3; possible D gene TRBD2, 6 bases. Germline assignment: CDR1 LNHDA and CDR2 SQIVND (reference sequence). The CDR3 totals 14 residues. The ends were cut back, 2 bases at V and 4 bases at J, with 10 bases in the middle. This chain's CDR3 is CASSITSPPDTQYF. The CDR3, as DNA: TGTGCCAGTAGTATAACTAGCCCCCCAGATACGCAGTATTTT.

The chain employs TRBV6-2 or TRBV6-3 and TRBJ1-5; D unclear. The germline gives CDR1 MNHEY, CDR2 SVGEGT. V lost 0 bases and J 1 base, leaving 7 bases between the germline ends. This CDR3 is 15 amino acids long. CDR3 region: CASSYSRGSNQPQHF. The CDR3 DNA follows: TGTGCCAGCAGTTACTCACGGGGAAGCAATCAGCCCCAGCATTTT.